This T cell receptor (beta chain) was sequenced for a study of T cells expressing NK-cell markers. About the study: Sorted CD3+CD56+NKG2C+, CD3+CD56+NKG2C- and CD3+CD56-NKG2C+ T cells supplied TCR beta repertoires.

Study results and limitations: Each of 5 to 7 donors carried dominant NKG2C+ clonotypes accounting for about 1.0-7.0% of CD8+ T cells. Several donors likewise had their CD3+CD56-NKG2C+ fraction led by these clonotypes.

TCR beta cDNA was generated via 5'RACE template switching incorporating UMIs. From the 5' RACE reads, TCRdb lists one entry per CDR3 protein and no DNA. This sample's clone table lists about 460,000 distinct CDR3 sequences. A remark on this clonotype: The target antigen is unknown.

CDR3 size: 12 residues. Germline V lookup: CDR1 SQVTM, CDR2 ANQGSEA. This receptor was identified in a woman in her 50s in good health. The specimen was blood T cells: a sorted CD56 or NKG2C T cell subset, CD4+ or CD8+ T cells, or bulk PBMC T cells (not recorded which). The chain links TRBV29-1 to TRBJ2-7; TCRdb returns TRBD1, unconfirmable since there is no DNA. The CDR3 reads CSLQGASGEQYF.